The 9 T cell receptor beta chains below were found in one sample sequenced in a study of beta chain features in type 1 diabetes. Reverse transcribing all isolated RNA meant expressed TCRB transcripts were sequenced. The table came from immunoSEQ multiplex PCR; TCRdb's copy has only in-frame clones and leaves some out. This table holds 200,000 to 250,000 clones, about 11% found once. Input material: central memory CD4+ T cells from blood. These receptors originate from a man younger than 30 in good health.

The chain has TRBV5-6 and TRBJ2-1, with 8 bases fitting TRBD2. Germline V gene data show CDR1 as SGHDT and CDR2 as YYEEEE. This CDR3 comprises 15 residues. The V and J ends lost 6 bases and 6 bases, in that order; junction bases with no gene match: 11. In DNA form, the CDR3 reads TGTGCCAGCACCGGCCTCGGACTAGCTACCAATGAGCAGTTCTTC. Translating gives CASTGLGLATNEQFF.

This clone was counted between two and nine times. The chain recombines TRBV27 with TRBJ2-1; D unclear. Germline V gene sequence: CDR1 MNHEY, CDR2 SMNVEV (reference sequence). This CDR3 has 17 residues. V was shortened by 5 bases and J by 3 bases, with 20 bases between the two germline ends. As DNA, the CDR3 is TGTGCCAGCAGTCCGAACCGAGGCCGGCTGAACTACAATGAGCAGTTCTTC. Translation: CASSPNRGRLNYNEQFF.

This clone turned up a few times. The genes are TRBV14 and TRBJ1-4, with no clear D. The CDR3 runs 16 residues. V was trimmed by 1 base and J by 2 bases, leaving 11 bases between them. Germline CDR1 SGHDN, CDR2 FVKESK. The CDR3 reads CASSQAGGFTNEKLFF. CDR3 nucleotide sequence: TGTGCCAGCAGCCAAGCAGGAGGGTTCACTAATGAAAAACTGTTTTTT.

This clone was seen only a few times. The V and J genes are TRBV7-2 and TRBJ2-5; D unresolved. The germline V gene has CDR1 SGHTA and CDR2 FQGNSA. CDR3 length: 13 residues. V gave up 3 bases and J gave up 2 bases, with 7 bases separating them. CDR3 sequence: CASSFGSQETQYF. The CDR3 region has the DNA TGTGCCAGCAGCTTTGGAAGTCAAGAGACCCAGTACTTC.

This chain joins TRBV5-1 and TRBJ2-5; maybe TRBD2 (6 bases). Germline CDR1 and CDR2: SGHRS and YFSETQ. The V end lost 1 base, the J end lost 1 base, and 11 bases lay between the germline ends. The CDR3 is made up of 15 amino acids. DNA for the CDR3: TGCGCCAGCAGCTTGATGGGAGGCCGCCAAGAGACCCAGTACTTC. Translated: CASSLMGGRQETQYF.

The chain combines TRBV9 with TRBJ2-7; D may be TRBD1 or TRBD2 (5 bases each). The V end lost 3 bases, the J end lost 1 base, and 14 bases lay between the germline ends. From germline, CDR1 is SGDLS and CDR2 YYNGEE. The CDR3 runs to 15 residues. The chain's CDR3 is CASSGGTATSYEQYF. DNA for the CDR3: TGTGCCAGCAGCGGGGGGACGGCCACGTCCTACGAGCAGTACTTC.

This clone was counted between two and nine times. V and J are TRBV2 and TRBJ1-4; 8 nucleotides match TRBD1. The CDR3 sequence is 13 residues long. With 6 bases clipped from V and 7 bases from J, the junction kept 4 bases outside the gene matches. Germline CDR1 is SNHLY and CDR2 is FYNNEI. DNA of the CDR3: TGTGCCAGCAGCGGACAGGGTCGTGAAAAACTGTTTTTT. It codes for CASSGQGREKLFF.

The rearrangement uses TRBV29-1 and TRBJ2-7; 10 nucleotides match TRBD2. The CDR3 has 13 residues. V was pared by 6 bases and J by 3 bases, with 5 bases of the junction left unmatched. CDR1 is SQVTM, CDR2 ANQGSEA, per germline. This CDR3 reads CSVLAGEVYEQYF. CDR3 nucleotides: TGCAGCGTCCTAGCGGGAGAGGTCTACGAGCAGTACTTC.

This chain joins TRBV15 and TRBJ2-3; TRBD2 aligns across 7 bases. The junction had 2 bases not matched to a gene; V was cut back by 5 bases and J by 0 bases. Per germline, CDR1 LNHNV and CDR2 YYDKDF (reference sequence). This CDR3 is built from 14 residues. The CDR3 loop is CATSRRGSTDTQYF. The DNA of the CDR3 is TGTGCCACCAGCCGGCGGGGGAGCACAGATACGCAGTATTTT.